This is a list of T cell receptor beta chains from one sample in a study of identical twins. TCRdb ran MiXCR on the 5' RACE reads and lists one entry per CDR3 protein. The data contain a few hundred thousand distinct CDR3 sequences, approximately 7.1% of them singletons. The same sample was also used in a study of T cells expressing NK-cell markers.

Sequenced material: CD8+ T cells sorted from blood. The source is a woman aged 18 to 35 in good health. Both conserved end residues are part of each CDR3. The order of the fields is J gene, clone size, D gene, CDR3 length, V gene, CDR3 DNA, CDR3 protein. The D gene is left open where the match is weak. Not all rows give a size; the values are once, few, many and, for expanded clones, a class.

TRBJ2-7,-,TRBD2,17,TRBV4-1,TGCGCCAGCAGCCAAGAAGGCCCGGCTAGCGGATCCTACGAGCAGTACTTC,CASSQEGPASGSYEQYF
TRBJ2-1,few,-,15,TRBV15,TGTGCCACCAGCAGAGACGGGACTGGGAACAATGAGCAGTTCTTC,CATSRDGTGNNEQFF
TRBJ2-3,-,TRBD2,14,TRBV28,TGTGCCAGCAGCCACGGGGGGACGGGAGATACGCAGTATTTT,CASSHGGTGDTQYF
TRBJ1-1,many,-,14,TRBV6-5,TGTGCCAGCAGTTACTCCGGTGGGAACACTGAAGCTTTCTTT,CASSYSGGNTEAFF
TRBJ2-4,many,TRBD2,15,TRBV12-3/TRBV12-4,TGTGCCAGCAGTAGACTAGCGGGAGGGAAAAACATTCAGTACTTC,CASSRLAGGKNIQYF
TRBJ2-5,-,TRBD1,16,TRBV7-9,TGTGCCAGCAGTCCACCACAGGGGCCCCCAGAAGAGACCCAGTACTTC,CASSPPQGPPEETQYF
TRBJ1-2,-,-,14,TRBV29-1,TGCAGCGTTCGCGGGGTCGACGGGGACTATGGCTACACCTTC,CSVRGVDGDYGYTF
TRBJ1-1,many,-,13,TRBV6-2/TRBV6-3,TGTGCCAGCAGCACAGGGCGAAGGACTGAAGCTTTCTTT,CASSTGRRTEAFF
TRBJ2-2,-,TRBD1,17,TRBV4-1,TGCGCCAGCAGCCAAGATCCGCGACAGGGGAACACCGGGGAGCTGTTTTTT,CASSQDPRQGNTGELFF
TRBJ2-5,few,TRBD2,17,TRBV4-3,TGCGCCAGCAGCCACCCCGGTAAACTAGCGGGACACGAGACCCAGTACTTC,CASSHPGKLAGHETQYF
TRBJ2-7,few,-,16,TRBV7-6,TGTGCCAGCAGCTTAGGGCTTGGGGGCGGATTTGACGAGCAGTACTTC,CASSLGLGGGFDEQYF
TRBJ1-5,-,-,14,TRBV20-1,TGCAGTGCCGGGGACACCGATAGCAATCAGCCCCAGCATTTT,CSAGDTDSNQPQHF
TRBJ2-7,-,TRBD1,14,TRBV20-1,TGCAGTGCTAGCGGGACAGGGGCGTTCTACGAGCAGTACTTC,CSASGTGAFYEQYF
TRBJ2-1,many,TRBD1,15,TRBV2,TGTGCCAGCGCTGAGGCGGACAGGGATCTCAATGAGCAGTTCTTC,CASAEADRDLNEQFF
TRBJ1-1,few,-,19,TRBV7-8,TGTGCCAGCAGCTTAGCGGCCGGGGGCGTCACCCCGAGCAACACTGAAGCTTTCTTT,CASSLAAGGVTPSNTEAFF
TRBJ2-7,-,-,17,TRBV15,TGTGCCACCAGCAGCCTGGCCGGGACTCTTCTTTCCCACGAGCAGTACTTC,CATSSLAGTLLSHEQYF
TRBJ2-7,many,TRBD1,15,TRBV7-9,TGTGCCAGCAGCTTTACAACGGGACAGACCTACGAGCAGTACTTC,CASSFTTGQTYEQYF
TRBJ2-7,many,-,14,TRBV7-8,TGTGCCAGCAGCTTAGGGAACAGATTCTACGAGCAGTACTTC,CASSLGNRFYEQYF
TRBJ2-7,few,-,11,TRBV2,TGTGCCAGCTGGGGGCTGAACGAGCAGTACTTC,CASWGLNEQYF
TRBJ2-2,few,-,14,TRBV27,TGTGCCAGCAGGGGGGGGCCTGAAACCGGGGAGCTGTTTTTT,CASRGGPETGELFF
TRBJ1-5,many,-,15,TRBV7-8,TGTGCCAGCAGCCAAATCGGGACAACTAATCAGCCCCAGCATTTT,CASSQIGTTNQPQHF
TRBJ1-1,few,-,12,TRBV3-1,TGTGCCAGCAGCCGCTGGGACACTGAAGCTTTCTTT,CASSRWDTEAFF
TRBJ2-1,few,-,13,TRBV29-1,TGCAGCGTCCCAGGAATCTCCTACAATGAGCAGTTCTTC,CSVPGISYNEQFF
TRBJ2-3,-,-,14,TRBV6-1,TGTGCCAGCAGTGAAGGTTCAGGGATCGATACGCAGTATTTT,CASSEGSGIDTQYF